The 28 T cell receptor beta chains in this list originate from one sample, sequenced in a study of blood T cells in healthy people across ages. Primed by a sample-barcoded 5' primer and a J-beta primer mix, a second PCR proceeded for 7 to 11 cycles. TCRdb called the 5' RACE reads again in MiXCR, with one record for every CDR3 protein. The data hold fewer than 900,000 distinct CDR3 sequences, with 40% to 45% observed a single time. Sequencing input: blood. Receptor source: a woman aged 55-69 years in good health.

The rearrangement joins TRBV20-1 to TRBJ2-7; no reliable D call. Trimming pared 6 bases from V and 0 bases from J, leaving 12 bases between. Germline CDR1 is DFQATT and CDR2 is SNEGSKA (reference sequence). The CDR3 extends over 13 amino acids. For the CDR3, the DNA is TGCAGTGCACCCCAAATGAGCTCCTACGAGCAGTACTTC. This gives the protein CSAPQMSSYEQYF.

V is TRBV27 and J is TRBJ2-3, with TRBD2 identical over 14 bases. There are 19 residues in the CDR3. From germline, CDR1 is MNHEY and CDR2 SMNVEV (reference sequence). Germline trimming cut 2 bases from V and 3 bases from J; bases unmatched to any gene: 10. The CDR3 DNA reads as TGTGCCAGCAGTTTACAGGGACTAGCGGGAGTCGCCCCAACAGATACGCAGTATTTT. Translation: CASSLQGLAGVAPTDTQYF.

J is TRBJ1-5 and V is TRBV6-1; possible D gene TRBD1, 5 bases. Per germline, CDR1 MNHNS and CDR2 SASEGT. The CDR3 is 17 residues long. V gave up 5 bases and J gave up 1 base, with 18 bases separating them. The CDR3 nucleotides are TGTGCCAGCAGTCCCGATTCCGGGGCCTGGAGCAATCAGCCCCAGCATTTT. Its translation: CASSPDSGAWSNQPQHF.

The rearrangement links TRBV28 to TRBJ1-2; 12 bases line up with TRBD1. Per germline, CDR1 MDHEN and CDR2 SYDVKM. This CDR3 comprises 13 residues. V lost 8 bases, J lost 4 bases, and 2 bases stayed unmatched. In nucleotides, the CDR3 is TGTGCCAGCCGGGACAGGGGGCCCTATGGCTACACCTTC. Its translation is CASRDRGPYGYTF.

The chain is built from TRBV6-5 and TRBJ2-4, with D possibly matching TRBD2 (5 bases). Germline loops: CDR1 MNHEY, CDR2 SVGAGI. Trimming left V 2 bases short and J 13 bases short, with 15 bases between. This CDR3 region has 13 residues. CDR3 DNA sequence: TGTGCCAGCAGTTACCGACTGACTGGGGAGCAGTACTTC. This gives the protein CASSYRLTGEQYF.

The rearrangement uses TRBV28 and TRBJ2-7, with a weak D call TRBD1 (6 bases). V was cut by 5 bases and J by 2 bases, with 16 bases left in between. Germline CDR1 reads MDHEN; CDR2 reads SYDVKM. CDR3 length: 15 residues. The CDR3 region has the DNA TGTGCCAGCAGTGCGGTAACACAGGGTACCTACGAGCAGTACTTC. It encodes CASSAVTQGTYEQYF.

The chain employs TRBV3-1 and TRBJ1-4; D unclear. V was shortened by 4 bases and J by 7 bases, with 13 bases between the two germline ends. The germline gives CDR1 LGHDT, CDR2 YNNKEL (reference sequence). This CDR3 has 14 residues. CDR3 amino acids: CASSRGLGIEKLFF. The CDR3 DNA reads TGTGCCAGCAGCCGAGGGCTTGGCATTGAAAAACTGTTTTTT. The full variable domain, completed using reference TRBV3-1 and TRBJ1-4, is DTAVSQTPKYLVTQMGNDKSIKCEQNLGHDTMYWYKQDSKKFLKIMFSYNNKELIINETVPNRFSPKSPDKAHLNLHINSLELGDSAVYFCASSRGLGIEKLFFGSGTQLSVL.

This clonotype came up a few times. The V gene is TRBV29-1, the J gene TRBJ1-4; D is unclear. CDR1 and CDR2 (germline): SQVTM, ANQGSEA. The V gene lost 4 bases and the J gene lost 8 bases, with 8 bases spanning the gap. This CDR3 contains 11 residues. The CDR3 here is CSVGKPEKLFF. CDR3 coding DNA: TGCAGCGTTGGCAAACCAGAAAAACTGTTTTTT.

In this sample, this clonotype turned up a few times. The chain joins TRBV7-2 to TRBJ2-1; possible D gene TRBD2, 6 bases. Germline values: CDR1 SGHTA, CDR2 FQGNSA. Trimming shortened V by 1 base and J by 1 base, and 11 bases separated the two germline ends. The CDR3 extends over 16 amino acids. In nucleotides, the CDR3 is TGTGCCAGCAGCTTAGGCACTAGCCCTTCCTACAATGAGCAGTTCTTC. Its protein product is CASSLGTSPSYNEQFF.

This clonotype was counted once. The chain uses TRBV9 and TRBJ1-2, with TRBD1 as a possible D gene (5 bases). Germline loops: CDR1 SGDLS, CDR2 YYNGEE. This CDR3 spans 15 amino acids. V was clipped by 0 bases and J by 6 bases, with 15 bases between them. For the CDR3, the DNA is TGTGCCAGCAGCGTAGCTCCGGGGCTCCTTCATGGCTACACCTTC. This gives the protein CASSVAPGLLHGYTF.

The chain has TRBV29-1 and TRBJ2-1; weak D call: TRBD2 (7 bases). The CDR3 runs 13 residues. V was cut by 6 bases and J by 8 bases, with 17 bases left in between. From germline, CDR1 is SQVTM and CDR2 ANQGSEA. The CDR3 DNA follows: TGCAGCGTGGCTAGGGGGGGGTTCGATGAGCAGTTCTTC. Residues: CSVARGGFDEQFF.

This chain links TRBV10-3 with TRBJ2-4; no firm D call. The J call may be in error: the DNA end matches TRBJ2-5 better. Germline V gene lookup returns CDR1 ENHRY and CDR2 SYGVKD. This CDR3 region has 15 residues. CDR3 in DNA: TGTGCCATCAGTGAGTCGAGAAATGAAGGAGAGACCCAGTACTTC. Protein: CAISESRNEGETQYF.

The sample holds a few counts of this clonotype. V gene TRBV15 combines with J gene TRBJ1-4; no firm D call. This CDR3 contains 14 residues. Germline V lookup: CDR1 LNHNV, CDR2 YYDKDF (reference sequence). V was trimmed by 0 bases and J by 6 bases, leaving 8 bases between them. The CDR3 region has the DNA TGTGCCACCAGCAGAGAGACCGGGCATGAAAAACTGTTTTTT. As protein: CATSRETGHEKLFF.

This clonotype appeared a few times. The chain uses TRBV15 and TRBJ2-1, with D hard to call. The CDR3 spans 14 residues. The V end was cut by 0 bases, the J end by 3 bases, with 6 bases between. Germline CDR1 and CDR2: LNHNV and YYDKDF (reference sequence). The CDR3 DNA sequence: TGTGCCACCAGCAGAGATCAATACTACAATGAGCAGTTCTTC. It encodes CATSRDQYYNEQFF.

The DNA for the CDR3 is TGTGCCAGCCGACGGGGGGCAGAAGAGCACACTGAAGCTTTCTTT. Its protein is CASRRGAEEHTEAFF. The chain has TRBV27 and TRBJ1-1; tentative D call: TRBD1 (6 bases). The CDR3 loop spans 15 amino acids. Trimming shortened V by 8 bases and J by 3 bases, and 19 bases separated the two germline ends. Germline CDR1 MNHEY, CDR2 SMNVEV (reference sequence).

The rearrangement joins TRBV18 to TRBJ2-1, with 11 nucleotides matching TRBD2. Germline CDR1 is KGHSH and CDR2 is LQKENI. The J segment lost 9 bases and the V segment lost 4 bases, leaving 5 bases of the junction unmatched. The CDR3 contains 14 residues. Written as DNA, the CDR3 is TGTGCCAGCTCACGAACCGGGACTAGCGGTGAGCAGTTCTTC. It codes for CASSRTGTSGEQFF.

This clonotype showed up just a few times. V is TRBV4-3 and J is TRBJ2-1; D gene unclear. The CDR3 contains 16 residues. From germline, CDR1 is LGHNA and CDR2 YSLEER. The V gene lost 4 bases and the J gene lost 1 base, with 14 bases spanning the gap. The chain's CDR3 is CASSRQATRSYNEQFF. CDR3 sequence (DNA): TGCGCCAGCAGCCGGCAGGCGACGAGATCCTACAATGAGCAGTTCTTC.

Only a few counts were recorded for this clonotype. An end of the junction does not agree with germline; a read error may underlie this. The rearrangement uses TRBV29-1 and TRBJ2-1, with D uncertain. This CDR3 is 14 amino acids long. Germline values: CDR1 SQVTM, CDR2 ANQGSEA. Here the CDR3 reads CSVEWYSSYNEQLF. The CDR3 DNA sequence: TGCAGCGTTGAATGGTATTCCTCCTACAATGAGCAGTTATTC.

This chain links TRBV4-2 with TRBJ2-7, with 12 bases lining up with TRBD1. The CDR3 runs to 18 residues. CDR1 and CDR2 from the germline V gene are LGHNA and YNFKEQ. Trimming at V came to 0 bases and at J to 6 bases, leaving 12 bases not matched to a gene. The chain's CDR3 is CASSQEGQGARTLSEQYF. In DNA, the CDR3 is TGTGCCAGCAGCCAAGAGGGACAGGGGGCGAGAACCCTTTCCGAGCAGTACTTC.

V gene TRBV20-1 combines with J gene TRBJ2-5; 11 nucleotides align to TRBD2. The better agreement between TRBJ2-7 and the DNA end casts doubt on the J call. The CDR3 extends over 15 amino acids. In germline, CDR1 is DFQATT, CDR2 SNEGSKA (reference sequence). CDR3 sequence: CSGGSGRAWENEQYF. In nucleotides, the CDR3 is TGCAGTGGGGGTAGCGGGAGGGCCTGGGAAAACGAGCAGTACTTC.

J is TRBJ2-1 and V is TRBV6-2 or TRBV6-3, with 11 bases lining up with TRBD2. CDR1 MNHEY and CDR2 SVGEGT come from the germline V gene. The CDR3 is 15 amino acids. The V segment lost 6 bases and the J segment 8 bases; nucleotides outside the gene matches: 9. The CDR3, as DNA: TGTGCCAGCAGCCACTTAGCGGGAGGGCTCTATGAGCAGTTCTTC. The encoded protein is CASSHLAGGLYEQFF.

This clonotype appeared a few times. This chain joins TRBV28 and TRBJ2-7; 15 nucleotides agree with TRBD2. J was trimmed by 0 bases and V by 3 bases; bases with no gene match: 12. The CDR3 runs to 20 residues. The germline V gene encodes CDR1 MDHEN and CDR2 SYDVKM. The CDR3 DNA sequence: TGTGCCAGCAGTTTGCCGGATGGGACTAGCGGGAGGCCTATCTCCTACGAGCAGTACTTC. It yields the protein CASSLPDGTSGRPISYEQYF.

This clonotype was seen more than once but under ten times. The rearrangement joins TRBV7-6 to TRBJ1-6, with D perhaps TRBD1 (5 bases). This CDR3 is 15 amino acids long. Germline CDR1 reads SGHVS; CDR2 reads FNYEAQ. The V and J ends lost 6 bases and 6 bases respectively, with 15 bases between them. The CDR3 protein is CASSSQGGGNSPLHF. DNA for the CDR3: TGTGCCAGCAGTAGTCAGGGCGGCGGTAATTCACCCCTCCACTTT.

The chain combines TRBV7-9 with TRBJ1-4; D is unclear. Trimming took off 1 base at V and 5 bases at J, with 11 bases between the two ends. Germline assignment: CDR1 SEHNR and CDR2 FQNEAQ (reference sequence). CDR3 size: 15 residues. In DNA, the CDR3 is TGTGCCAGCAGCTTAGATCTCCTAGGCAATGAAAAACTGTTTTTT. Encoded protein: CASSLDLLGNEKLFF.

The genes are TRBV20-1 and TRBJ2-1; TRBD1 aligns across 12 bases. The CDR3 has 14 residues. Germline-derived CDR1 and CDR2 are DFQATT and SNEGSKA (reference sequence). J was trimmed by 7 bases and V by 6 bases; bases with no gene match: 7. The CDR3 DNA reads TGCAGTGCCATACCGGGACAGGGGGCAAATGAGCAGTTCTTC. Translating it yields CSAIPGQGANEQFF.

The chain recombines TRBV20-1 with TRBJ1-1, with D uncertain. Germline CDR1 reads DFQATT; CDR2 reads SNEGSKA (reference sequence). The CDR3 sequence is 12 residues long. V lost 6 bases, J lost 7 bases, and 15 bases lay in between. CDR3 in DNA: TGCAGTGCGCGATTGGACGGATATGAAGCTTTCTTT. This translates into CSARLDGYEAFF.

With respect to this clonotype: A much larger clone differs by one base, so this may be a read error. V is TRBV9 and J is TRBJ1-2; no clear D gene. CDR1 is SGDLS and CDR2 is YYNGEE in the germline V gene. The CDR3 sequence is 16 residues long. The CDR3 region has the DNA TGTGCCAGCAGCGCCTTGTCCCCGGACTCTAACTGTGGCTACACCTTC. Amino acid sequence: CASSALSPDSNCGYTF.

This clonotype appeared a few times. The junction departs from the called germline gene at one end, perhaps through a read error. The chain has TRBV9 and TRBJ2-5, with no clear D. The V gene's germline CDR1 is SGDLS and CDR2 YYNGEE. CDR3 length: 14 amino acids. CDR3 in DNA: TGTGCCAGCAGCGTAGAGGCTCGCCAAGAGACTCAGTACTTC. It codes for CASSVEARQETQYF.